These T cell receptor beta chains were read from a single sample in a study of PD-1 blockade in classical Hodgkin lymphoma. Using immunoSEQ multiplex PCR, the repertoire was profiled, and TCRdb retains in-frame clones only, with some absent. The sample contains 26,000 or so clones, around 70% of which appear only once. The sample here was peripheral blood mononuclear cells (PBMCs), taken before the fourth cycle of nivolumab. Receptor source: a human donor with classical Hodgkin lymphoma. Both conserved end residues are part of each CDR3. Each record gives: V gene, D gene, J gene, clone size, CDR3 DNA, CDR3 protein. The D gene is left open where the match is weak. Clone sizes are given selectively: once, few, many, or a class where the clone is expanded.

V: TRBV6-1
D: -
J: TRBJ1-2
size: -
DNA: TGTGCCAGCAGTGACCTCCCGGGAGGCTACACCTTC
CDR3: CASSDLPGGYTF

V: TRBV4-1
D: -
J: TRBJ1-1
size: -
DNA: TGCGCCAGCAGCAACGGACTTACTGAAGCTTTCTTT
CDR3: CASSNGLTEAFF

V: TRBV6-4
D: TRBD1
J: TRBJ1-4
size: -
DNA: TGTGCCAGCAGTCCAAATCGCGGGACAGGGTTTGAAAAACTGTTTTTT
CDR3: CASSPNRGTGFEKLFF

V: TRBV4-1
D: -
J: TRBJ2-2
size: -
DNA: TGCGCCAGCAGCCAAGGACTTACGAACACCGGGGAGCTGTTTTTT
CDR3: CASSQGLTNTGELFF

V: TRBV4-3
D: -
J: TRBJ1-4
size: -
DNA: TGCGCCAGCAGCCAATCCAGGAGGGGTAGTGAAGAAAAACTGTTTTTT
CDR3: CASSQSRRGSEEKLFF

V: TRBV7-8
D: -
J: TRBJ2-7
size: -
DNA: TGTGCCAGCAGCTTAGTTACCCAAATGAACGAGCAGTACTTC
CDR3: CASSLVTQMNEQYF

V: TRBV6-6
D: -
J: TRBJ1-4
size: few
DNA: TGTGCCAGCACCCCAGGTGACACCACAACTAATGAAAAACTGTTTTTT
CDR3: CASTPGDTTTNEKLFF

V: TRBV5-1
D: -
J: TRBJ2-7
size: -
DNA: TGCGCCAGCAGCAGCGACAAGGCCTACGAGCAGTACTTC
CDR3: CASSSDKAYEQYF

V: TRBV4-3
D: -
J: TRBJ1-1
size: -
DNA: TGCGCCAGCAGCCAAGATGTAGGGTTCACTGAAGCTTTCTTT
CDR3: CASSQDVGFTEAFF

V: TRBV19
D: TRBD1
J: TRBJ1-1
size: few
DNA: TGTGCCAGTAGTATAGAGGGGACAGCGGACACTGAAGCTTTCTTT
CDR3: CASSIEGTADTEAFF

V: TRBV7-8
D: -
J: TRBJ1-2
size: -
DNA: TGTGCCAGCAGCAACCCCACCTACTATGGCTACACCTTC
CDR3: CASSNPTYYGYTF

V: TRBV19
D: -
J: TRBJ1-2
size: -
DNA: TGTGCCAGTAGTGGGGCAGTGTATGGCTACACCTTC
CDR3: CASSGAVYGYTF

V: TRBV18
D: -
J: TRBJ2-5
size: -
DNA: TGTGCCAGCTCACTGGGTCACTGGGAGACCCAGTACTTC
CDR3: CASSLGHWETQYF

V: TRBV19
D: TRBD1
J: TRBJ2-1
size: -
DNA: TGTGCCAGTAGTAAGGACAGGTCCGGCAGCTCCTACAATGAGCAGTTCTTC
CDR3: CASSKDRSGSSYNEQFF

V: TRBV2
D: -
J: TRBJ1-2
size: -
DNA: TGTGCCAGCAGTAGGGACATCGCTGGGAACTATGGCTACACCTTC
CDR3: CASSRDIAGNYGYTF

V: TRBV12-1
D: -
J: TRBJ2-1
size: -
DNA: TGTGCCAGCAGCTTTATTCCCCTGATCAATGAGCAGTTCTTC
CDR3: CASSFIPLINEQFF

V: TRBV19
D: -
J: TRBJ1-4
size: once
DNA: TGTGCCAGTAGTCTCGGCGGCGGGGCAACTAATGAAAAACTGTTTTTT
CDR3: CASSLGGGATNEKLFF

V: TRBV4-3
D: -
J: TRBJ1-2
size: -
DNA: TGCGCCAGCAGCCAAATGACAGTCCCCAACCGATATGGCTACACCTTC
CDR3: CASSQMTVPNRYGYTF

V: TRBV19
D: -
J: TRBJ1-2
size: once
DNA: TGTGCCAGCGGTCTCGGGGTCAGCACTAACTATGGCTACACCTTC
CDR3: CASGLGVSTNYGYTF

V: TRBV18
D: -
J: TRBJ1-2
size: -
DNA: TGTGCCAGCTCACCCCGGAGGGACCCTGACTACACCTTC
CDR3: CASSPRRDPDYTF

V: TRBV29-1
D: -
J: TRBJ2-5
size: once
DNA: TGCAGCGTTGAATTCTGGGTGAAAGGGATGGGGTCACAAGAGACCCAGTACTTC
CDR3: CSVEFWVKGMGSQETQYF

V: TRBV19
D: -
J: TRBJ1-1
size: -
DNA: TGTGCCAGTAGTATAGCACGGAACACTGAAGCTTTCTTT
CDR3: CASSIARNTEAFF

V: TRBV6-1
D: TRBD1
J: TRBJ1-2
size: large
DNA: TGTGCCACCCGGGACAGCAACTATGGCTACACCTTC
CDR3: CATRDSNYGYTF

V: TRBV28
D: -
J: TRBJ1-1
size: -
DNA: TGTGCCAGCAGTTTACCGGGGGCGCGGAGCACTGAAGCTTTCTTT
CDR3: CASSLPGARSTEAFF

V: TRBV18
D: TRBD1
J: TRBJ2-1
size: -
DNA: TGTGCCAGCTCACCACCGGGGACAGGGGCATCGGAGCAGTTCTTC
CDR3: CASSPPGTGASEQFF

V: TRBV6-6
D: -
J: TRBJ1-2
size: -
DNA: TGTGCCAGCAGTTACCAAGTGTGGAGGAACTATGGCTACACCTTC
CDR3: CASSYQVWRNYGYTF

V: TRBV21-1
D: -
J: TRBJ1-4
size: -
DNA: TGTGCCAGCAGCAAAGAAAGGGACACCCCTTGGGGTAAACTGTTTTTT
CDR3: CASSKERDTPWGKLFF

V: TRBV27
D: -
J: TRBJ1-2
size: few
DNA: TGTGCCAGCAGTTGGGACGGCCTGGGTGGCTACACCTTC
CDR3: CASSWDGLGGYTF

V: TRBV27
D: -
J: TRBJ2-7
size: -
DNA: TGTGCCAGCAGTTGGGGTGCCTCCTACGAGCAGTACTTC
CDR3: CASSWGASYEQYF

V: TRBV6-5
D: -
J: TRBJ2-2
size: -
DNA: TGTGCCGCGAAGGGTGTTGATAACACCGGGGAGCTGTTTTTT
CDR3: CAAKGVDNTGELFF

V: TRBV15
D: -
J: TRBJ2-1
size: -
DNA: TGTGCCACCAGCAGAGCGGACTACAATGAGCAGTTCTTC
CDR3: CATSRADYNEQFF

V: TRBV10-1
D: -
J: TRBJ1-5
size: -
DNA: TGCGCCAGCAGTCTCAAGGGGGGGAGGTTAGGCAATCAGCCCCAGCATTTT
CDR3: CASSLKGGRLGNQPQHF

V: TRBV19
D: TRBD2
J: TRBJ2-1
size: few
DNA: TGTGCCAGTAGTATAGGGGGGACTACCTACAATGAGCAGTTCTTC
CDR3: CASSIGGTTYNEQFF

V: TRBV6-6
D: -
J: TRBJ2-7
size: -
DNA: TGTGCCAGCAGCAAAACGTCTCCTTCGGTGGAGCAGTACTTC
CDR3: CASSKTSPSVEQYF

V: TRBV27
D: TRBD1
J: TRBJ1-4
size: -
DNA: TGTGCCAGCAGCCACAGGGGGAAACTGTTTTTT
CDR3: CASSHRGKLFF

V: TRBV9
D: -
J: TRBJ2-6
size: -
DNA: TGTGCCAGCAGCGTAGGCGGGTCTGGGGCCAACGTCCTGACTTTC
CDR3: CASSVGGSGANVLTF

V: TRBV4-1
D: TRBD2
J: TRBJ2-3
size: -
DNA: TGCGCCAGCAGCCAAGATCGACTAGCGGGGGTACCAGATACGCAGTATTTT
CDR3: CASSQDRLAGVPDTQYF

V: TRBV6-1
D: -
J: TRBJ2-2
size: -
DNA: TGTGCCAGCAGAAGGAACCCTCGGGCCGGGGAGCTGTTTTTT
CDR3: CASRRNPRAGELFF

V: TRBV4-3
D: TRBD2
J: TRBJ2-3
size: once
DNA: TGCGCCAGCAGCCAAGAGGGGCAGCGGGAGGATACGCAGTATTTT
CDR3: CASSQEGQREDTQYF

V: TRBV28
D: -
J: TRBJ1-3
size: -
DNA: TGTGCCAGCAGTTTCGGCAGGGTCACTGGAAACACCATATATTTT
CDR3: CASSFGRVTGNTIYF

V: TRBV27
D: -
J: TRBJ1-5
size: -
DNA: TGTGCCAGCAGTTTCTCGGGTCCCAATCAGCCCCAGCATTTT
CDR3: CASSFSGPNQPQHF

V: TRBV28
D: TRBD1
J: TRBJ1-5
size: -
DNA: TGTGCCAGCAGTTTCGACCGGGACAGGGGAGGCCCTTATCAGCCCCAGCATTTT
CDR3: CASSFDRDRGGPYQPQHF

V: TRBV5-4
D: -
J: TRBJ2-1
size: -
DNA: TGTGCCAGCAGCTTGGGACTAAGGGAGAACAATGAGCAGTTCTTC
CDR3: CASSLGLRENNEQFF

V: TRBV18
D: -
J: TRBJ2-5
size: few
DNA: TGTGCCAGCTCACCACCGGGGGAGTACCAAGAGACCCAGTACTTC
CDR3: CASSPPGEYQETQYF

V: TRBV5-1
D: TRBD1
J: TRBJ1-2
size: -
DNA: TGCGCCAGCAGCACCGTAGGGGGCGCACATGGCTACACCTTC
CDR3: CASSTVGGAHGYTF

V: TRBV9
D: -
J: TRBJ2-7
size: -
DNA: TGTGCCAGCAGCGTGGGTCCCCGGGCGGGTAGCTACGAGCAGTACTTC
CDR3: CASSVGPRAGSYEQYF

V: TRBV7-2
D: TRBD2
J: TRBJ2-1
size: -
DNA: TGTGCCAGCAGCTTAAGGTGGACTAGCGGGAGGGCCACTTACAATGAGCAGTTCTTC
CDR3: CASSLRWTSGRATYNEQFF

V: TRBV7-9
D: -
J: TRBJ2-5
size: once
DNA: TGTGCCAGCAGCTTTTCCGGCCCCAGGGGAGCGCGGGAGACCCAGTACTTC
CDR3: CASSFSGPRGARETQYF

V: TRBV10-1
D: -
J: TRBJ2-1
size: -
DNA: TGCGCCAGCAGTGCACGGCAGTGGACCTCTCACAATGAGCAGTTCTTC
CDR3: CASSARQWTSHNEQFF

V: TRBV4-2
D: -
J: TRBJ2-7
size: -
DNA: TGTGCCAGCAGCCAAGAAGGGGATAGGCGGGCGCCCTACGAGCAGTACTTC
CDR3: CASSQEGDRRAPYEQYF

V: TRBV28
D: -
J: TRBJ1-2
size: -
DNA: TGTGCCAGCAGTTTATCGAGACAGGCTCTGAGGGGGAGAGGCTACACCTTC
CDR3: CASSLSRQALRGRGYTF

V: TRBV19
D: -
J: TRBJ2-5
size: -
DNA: TGTGCCAGTAGTATAGGGCTAGCTTTAGGAACGCGCGAGACCCAGTACTTC
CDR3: CASSIGLALGTRETQYF

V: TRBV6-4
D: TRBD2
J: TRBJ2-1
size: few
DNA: TGTGCCACCAGTGCGGGAGTGGTCAATGAGCAGTTCTTC
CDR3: CATSAGVVNEQFF

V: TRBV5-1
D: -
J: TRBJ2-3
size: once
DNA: TGCGCCAGCACATTTCGGGAAGATACGCAGTATTTT
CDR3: CASTFREDTQYF

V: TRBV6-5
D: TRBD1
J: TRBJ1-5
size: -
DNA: TGTGCCAGCGGGGACAGGGGCCCAAATCAGCCCCAGCATTTT
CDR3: CASGDRGPNQPQHF

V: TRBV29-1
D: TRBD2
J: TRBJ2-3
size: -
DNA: TGCAGCGTGAACCCAAGCCTAGCGGGAGGAACAGATACGCAGTATTTT
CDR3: CSVNPSLAGGTDTQYF

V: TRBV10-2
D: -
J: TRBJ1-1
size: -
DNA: TGCGCCAGCAGTGAGTCGTCTGGGAACACTGAAGCTTTCTTT
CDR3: CASSESSGNTEAFF